The TCR beta chain under discussion was sequenced for a study of T-cell reconstitution after alpha-beta-depleted transplantation in children. Construction of the TCRbeta library involved unique molecular identifiers. TCRdb re-called the PCR reads with MiXCR, one entry per CDR3 protein. The table records fewer than 200,000 distinct CDR3 sequences, over 5.5% of them present only once. This clonotype was seen ten or more times. Trimming left V 2 bases short and J 6 bases short, with 11 bases between. CDR1 is SGDLS and CDR2 is YYNGEE in the germline V gene. This CDR3 is 14 amino acids long. The chain joins TRBV9 to TRBJ2-2; D is possibly TRBD2 (6 bases). Sequencing was performed on PBMCs from the stem cell graft donor, taken from the stem cell graft. The source of this sequence is a human donor who donated a stem cell graft to a child with Wiskott-Aldrich syndrome. CDR3: CASSVEGWAGELFF. CDR3 bases: TGTGCCAGCAGCGTGGAGGGGTGGGCCGGGGAGCTGTTTTTT.